Each of the 22 T cell receptor beta chains below was sequenced from the same sample in a study of T cell clones after liver transplantation. The repertoire was sequenced with immunoSEQ multiplex PCR; TCRdb's copy has only in-frame clones and lacks some. The sample has roughly 72,000 clones, about 85% seen once. Sample: CD4+ T cells from blood, taken about 50 months after liver transplant. Every receptor here comes from a human patient who received a liver transplant. A subset of T cells may come from the graft donor.

The chain uses TRBV7-3 and TRBJ2-1, with 7 nucleotides matching TRBD2. The J segment lost 0 bases and the V segment lost 5 bases, leaving 7 bases of the junction unmatched. There are 16 residues in the CDR3. Germline CDR1 reads SGHTA; CDR2 reads FQGTGA. The DNA for the CDR3 is TGTGCCAGCAGCGCCCGGGACTATCGCTCCTACAATGAGCAGTTCTTC. The encoded protein is CASSARDYRSYNEQFF.

The chain is built from TRBV11-2 and TRBJ2-5; D tentatively fits TRBD1 or TRBD2 (5 bases each). The V and J ends lost 4 bases and 5 bases respectively, with 17 bases between them. CDR1 and CDR2 (germline): SGHAT, FQNNGV. The length of the CDR3 is 15 residues. CDR3 region: CASSSSGTSKETQYF. CDR3 DNA sequence: TGTGCCAGCAGCTCCTCCGGGACGTCGAAGGAGACCCAGTACTTC.

This clone was found once. The chain employs TRBV4-3 and TRBJ2-1; 10 bases are shared with TRBD1. Trimming removed 0 bases from V and 7 bases from J; junction bases left unmatched: 12. Germline V gene lookup returns CDR1 LGHNA and CDR2 YSLEER. The CDR3 totals 18 residues. The CDR3 region is CASSQEGLGTGVGNEQFF. CDR3 DNA sequence: TGCGCCAGCAGCCAAGAGGGCCTCGGGACAGGGGTGGGGAATGAGCAGTTCTTC.

The V call is TRBV6-5, the J call TRBJ2-6; D is uncertain. The V and J ends lost 5 bases and 7 bases respectively, with 12 bases between them. CDR1 and CDR2 (germline): MNHEY, SVGAGI. The CDR3 runs to 14 residues. CDR3 bases: TGTGCCAGCAGTGACCCTAAGGGAGCCAACGTCCTGACTTTC. It translates to CASSDPKGANVLTF.

This sequence joins TRBV4-1 and TRBJ2-1; D not certain. The CDR3 runs 16 residues. Germline V gene data show CDR1 as MGHRA and CDR2 as YSYEKL. The ends were cut back, 0 bases at V and 7 bases at J, with 16 bases in the middle. CDR3 DNA sequence: TGCGCCAGCAGCCAAGACTCGACCTCCCATGGAAATGAGCAGTTCTTC. Protein sequence: CASSQDSTSHGNEQFF.

The rearrangement links TRBV5-6 to TRBJ2-7, with 9 nucleotides matching TRBD1. The CDR3 covers 15 residues. After removal of 0 bases from V and 5 bases from J, the junction contained 6 bases not matched to a gene. Germline assignment: CDR1 SGHDT and CDR2 YYEEEE. CDR3 sequence: CASSLDRGRVHEQYF. Here the CDR3 DNA reads TGTGCCAGCAGCTTGGACAGGGGGCGCGTCCACGAGCAGTACTTC.

V usage is TRBV4-3 and J usage is TRBJ2-3; maybe TRBD2 (5 bases). The V and J ends lost 1 base and 0 bases respectively, with 8 bases between them. CDR3 length: 15 amino acids. CDR1 is LGHNA, CDR2 YSLEER, per germline. CDR3 sequence: CASSQGSSSTDTQYF. In nucleotides, the CDR3 is TGCGCCAGCAGCCAAGGATCTAGCAGCACAGATACGCAGTATTTT.

The chain combines TRBV25-1 with TRBJ2-6; 7 bases fit TRBD2. Trimming cost V 2 bases and J 4 bases; bases outside gene matches: 5. The germline V gene has CDR1 MGHDK and CDR2 SYGVNS. CDR3 length: 16 amino acids. The CDR3 reads CASSETRLAGANVLTF. In nucleotides, the CDR3 is TGTGCCAGCAGTGAAACTAGACTAGCCGGGGCCAACGTCCTGACTTTC.

The CDR3 DNA reads as TGTGCCACCCGCAACCCTACCGGGGCCCTCGGGGAGACCCAGTACTTC. This translates into CATRNPTGALGETQYF. V is TRBV10-3 and J is TRBJ2-5; D could derive from TRBD1 or TRBD2 (5 bases each). Germline V gene lookup returns CDR1 ENHRY and CDR2 SYGVKD. V was cut by 10 bases and J by 5 bases, with 26 bases left in between. This CDR3 comprises 16 residues.

This clone was detected only once. The rearrangement joins TRBV7-2 to TRBJ2-2; no firm D call. V lost 1 base and J lost 3, with 12 bases in between. The length of the CDR3 is 16 residues. The germline V gene encodes CDR1 SGHTA and CDR2 FQGNSA. The CDR3 nucleotides are TGTGCCAGCAGCTTAGTCCAGCCCCCGGACACCGGGGAGCTGTTTTTT. It codes for CASSLVQPPDTGELFF.

The chain employs TRBV11-2 and TRBJ2-1; possible D gene TRBD2, 6 bases. This CDR3 is built from 14 residues. Germline CDR1 is SGHAT and CDR2 is FQNNGV. V lost 0 bases, J lost 10 bases, and 13 bases lay in between. The CDR3 sequence: CASSLEGSGGEQFF. Written as DNA, the CDR3 is TGTGCCAGCAGCTTAGAGGGAAGCGGAGGGGAGCAGTTCTTC. Complete variable domain (other parts from reference TRBV11-2 and TRBJ2-1): EAGVAQSPRYKIIEKRQSVAFWCNPISGHATLYWYQQILGQGPKLLIQFQNNGVVDDSQLPKDRFSAERLKGVDSTLKIQPAKLEDSAVYLCASSLEGSGGEQFFGPGTRLTVL.

This clone was found a few times. The CDR3 spells CASSPQRGGRYGYTF. In DNA form, the CDR3 reads TGCGCCAGCAGCCCGCAGCGGGGGGGCAGGTATGGCTACACCTTC. The rearrangement uses TRBV4-3 and TRBJ1-2, with D possibly being TRBD1 (6 bases). The CDR3 length is 15 residues. Germline values: CDR1 LGHNA, CDR2 YSLEER. Trimming left V 4 bases short and J 5 bases short, with 17 bases between.

The chain couples TRBV11-2 to TRBJ2-7; D gene unclear. Germline-derived CDR1 and CDR2 are SGHAT and FQNNGV. The CDR3 spans 15 residues. V lost 0 bases to trimming and J lost 3 bases, with 12 bases between them. The CDR3 bases are TGTGCCAGCAGCTTAGATCACGACTCTCGCTACGAGCAGTACTTC. This translates into CASSLDHDSRYEQYF.

CDR3 sequence reads: CASSPSGRLHEQFF. CDR3 in DNA: TGTGCCAGCAGTCCTAGCGGGAGGCTCCATGAGCAGTTCTTC. The chain has TRBV28 and TRBJ2-1; 11 nucleotides agree with TRBD2. The V segment lost 5 bases and the J segment 8 bases; nucleotides outside the gene matches: 5. The CDR3 covers 14 residues. The germline CDR1 and CDR2 sequences are MDHEN and SYDVKM.

In the case of this clone: A read error may produce the germline difference seen at one junction end. The chain combines TRBV27 with TRBJ1-2; the D gene is possibly TRBD1 (6 bases). Germline V gene sequence: CDR1 MNHEY, CDR2 SMNVEV (reference sequence). The CDR3 covers 13 residues. The CDR3 nucleotides are TGTGCCAGCAGCTTGGCCTTCGGACAGCAGCTAAGGTTC. Protein: CASSLAFGQQLRF.

The chain has TRBV10-3 and TRBJ1-4; D ambiguous. This CDR3 region has 15 residues. V gave up 0 bases and J gave up 5 bases, with 10 bases separating them. From germline, CDR1 is ENHRY and CDR2 SYGVKD. The CDR3 coding sequence is TGTGCCATCAGTGAGTCCTCCGGACGGAATGAAAAACTGTTTTTT. Protein sequence: CAISESSGRNEKLFF.

The chain employs TRBV11-3 and TRBJ2-1, with 8 bases aligning to TRBD2. This CDR3 contains 14 residues. The V segment lost 4 bases and the J segment 5 bases; nucleotides outside the gene matches: 4. Germline values: CDR1 SGHNT, CDR2 YENEEA. DNA for the CDR3: TGTGCCAGCAGCTATAGCGGGACCAACAATGAGCAGTTCTTC. Protein sequence: CASSYSGTNNEQFF.

The rearrangement joins TRBV21-1 to TRBJ1-5. TRBV21-1 is labeled a pseudogene. The CDR3 runs 14 residues. Written as DNA, the CDR3 is TGTGCCAGCAGCAAAAGACGTAGCAATCAGCCCCAGCATTTT. Its translation: CASSKRRSNQPQHF.

The gene calls are TRBV19 and TRBJ2-7, with D perhaps being TRBD1 or TRBD2 (7 bases each). CDR3 length: 15 residues. V lost 5 bases, J lost 0 bases, and 14 bases lay in between. CDR1 is LNHDA, CDR2 SQIVND, per germline (reference sequence). CDR3 sequence: CASSSQGGVSYEQYF. The CDR3 nucleotides read TGTGCCAGTAGTTCCCAGGGGGGGGTCTCCTACGAGCAGTACTTC.

This chain connects TRBV7-2 to TRBJ2-6, with D possibly matching TRBD2 (6 bases). Per the germline V gene, CDR1 is SGHTA and CDR2 is FQGNSA. With 6 bases removed from V and 2 bases from J, the gap between germline ends came to 8 bases. The CDR3 covers 14 residues. CDR3 sequence reads: CASRREAGANVLTF. The CDR3 region has the DNA TGTGCCAGCAGAAGGGAGGCTGGGGCCAACGTCCTGACTTTC.

This sequence joins TRBV18 and TRBJ2-1, with unresolved D. The germline CDR1 and CDR2 sequences are KGHSH and LQKENI. This CDR3 contains 12 residues. The germline V and J ends were trimmed by 6 bases and 8 bases, with 11 bases remaining between them. The CDR3 bases are TGTGCCAGCTCGTGGTTTAGGGATGAGCAGTTCTTC. Amino acid sequence: CASSWFRDEQFF.

The chain couples TRBV15 to TRBJ2-2; D may be TRBD2 (5 bases). The CDR3 spans 12 residues. Per germline, CDR1 LNHNV and CDR2 YYDKDF (reference sequence). The CDR3 loop is CALQWRAGELFF. The CDR3 coding sequence is TGTGCACTACAGTGGCGGGCCGGGGAGCTGTTTTTT.